This T cell receptor beta chain was captured in a study of cytomegalovirus exposure and HLA in healthy donors. Whole-study context: The study's early data release held about 85 million unique TCRs from HLA-typed donors.

Only a few counts were recorded for this clone. CDR1 is SGHTA, CDR2 FQGNSA, per germline. Trimming stripped 8 bases from V and 2 bases from J, with 12 bases between. The CDR3 covers 14 residues. The PCR ran on 60 Vbeta and 13 Jbeta primers. Profiled with immunoSEQ multiplex PCR; TCRdb holds only in-frame clones, not every one. The profile covers some 150,000 clones, with approximately 80% appearing a single time and about 2.2% taken by the ten largest. The clonotype originates from a man in his fifties or sixties in good health and CMV-seronegative. Material: PBMCs. V and J are TRBV7-2 and TRBJ2-2; TRBD1 is a possible D gene (5 bases). The CDR3 nucleotides read TGTGCCAGCGGGATTCAGGGTAACACCGGGGAGCTGTTTTTT. This encodes CASGIQGNTGELFF.